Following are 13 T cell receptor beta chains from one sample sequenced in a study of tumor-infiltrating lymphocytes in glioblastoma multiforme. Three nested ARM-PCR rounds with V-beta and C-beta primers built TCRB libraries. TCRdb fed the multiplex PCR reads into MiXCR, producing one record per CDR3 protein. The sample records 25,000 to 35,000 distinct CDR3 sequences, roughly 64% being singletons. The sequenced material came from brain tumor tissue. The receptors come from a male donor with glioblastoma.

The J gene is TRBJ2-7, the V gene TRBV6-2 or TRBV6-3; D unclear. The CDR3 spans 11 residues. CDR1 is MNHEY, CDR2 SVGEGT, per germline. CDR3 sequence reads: CDSSHAYEQYF. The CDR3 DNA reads TGTGATAGCAGTCATGCCTACGAGCAGTACTTC.

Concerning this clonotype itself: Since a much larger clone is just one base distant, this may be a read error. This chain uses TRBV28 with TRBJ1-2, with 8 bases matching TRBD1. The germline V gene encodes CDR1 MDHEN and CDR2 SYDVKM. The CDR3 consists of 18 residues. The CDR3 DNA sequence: TGTGCCAGCAGTTTGGGGGGGACAGGATTCGGTCGCTTCTATGACTACACCTTC. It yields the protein CASSLGGTGFGRFYDYTF.

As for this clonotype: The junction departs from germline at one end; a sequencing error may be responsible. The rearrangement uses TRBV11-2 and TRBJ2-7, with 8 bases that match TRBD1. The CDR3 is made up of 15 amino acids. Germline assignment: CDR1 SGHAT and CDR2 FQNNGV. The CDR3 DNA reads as TGTGCCAGCAGCTTAGAGTCAGGGGGCTCCTGCGAGCAGTACTTC. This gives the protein CASSLESGGSCEQYF.

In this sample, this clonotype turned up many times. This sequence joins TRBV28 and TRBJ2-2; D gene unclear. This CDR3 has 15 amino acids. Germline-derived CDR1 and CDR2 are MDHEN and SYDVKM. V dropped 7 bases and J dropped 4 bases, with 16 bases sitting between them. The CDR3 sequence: CASIGWEGGTGELFF. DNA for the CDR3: TGTGCCAGCATCGGGTGGGAAGGTGGCACCGGGGAGCTGTTTTTT.

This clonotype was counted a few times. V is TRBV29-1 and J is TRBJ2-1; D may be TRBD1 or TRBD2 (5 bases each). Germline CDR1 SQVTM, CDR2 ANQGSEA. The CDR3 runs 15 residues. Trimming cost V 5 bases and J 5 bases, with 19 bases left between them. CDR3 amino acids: CSVQTAGRGDNEQFF. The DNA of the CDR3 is TGCAGCGTTCAGACGGCTGGGAGAGGGGACAATGAGCAGTTCTTC.

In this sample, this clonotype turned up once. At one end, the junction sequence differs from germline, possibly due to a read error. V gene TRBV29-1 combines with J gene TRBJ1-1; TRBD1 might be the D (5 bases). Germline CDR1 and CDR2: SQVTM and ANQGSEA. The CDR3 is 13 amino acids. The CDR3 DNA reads TGCAGTGTTGACCAGGGAATTGGCACTGACGCTTTCTTT. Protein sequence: CSVDQGIGTDAFF.

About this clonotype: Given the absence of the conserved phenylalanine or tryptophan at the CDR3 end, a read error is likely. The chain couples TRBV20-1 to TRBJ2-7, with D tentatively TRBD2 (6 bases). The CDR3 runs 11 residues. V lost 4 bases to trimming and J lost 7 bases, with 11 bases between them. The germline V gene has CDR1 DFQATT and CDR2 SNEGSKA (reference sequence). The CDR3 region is CSAKSGLEQYL. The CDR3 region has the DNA TGCAGTGCTAAGAGCGGGCTGGAGCAGTACCTC.

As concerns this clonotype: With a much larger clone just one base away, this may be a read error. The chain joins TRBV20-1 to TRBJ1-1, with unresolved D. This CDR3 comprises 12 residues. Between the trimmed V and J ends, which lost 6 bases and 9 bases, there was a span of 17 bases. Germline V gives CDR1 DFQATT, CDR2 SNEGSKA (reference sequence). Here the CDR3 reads CSAPPPAGKAFF. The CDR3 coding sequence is TGCAGTGCGCCCCCCCCGGCAGGTAAAGCTTTCTTT.

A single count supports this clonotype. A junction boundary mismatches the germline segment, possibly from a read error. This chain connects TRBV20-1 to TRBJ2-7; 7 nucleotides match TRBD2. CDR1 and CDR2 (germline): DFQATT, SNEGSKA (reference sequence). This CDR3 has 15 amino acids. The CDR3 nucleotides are TGCAGTACTAGAGAAGGGGCTTCGGGGGGTTACGAGCAGTACTTC. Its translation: CSTREGASGGYEQYF.

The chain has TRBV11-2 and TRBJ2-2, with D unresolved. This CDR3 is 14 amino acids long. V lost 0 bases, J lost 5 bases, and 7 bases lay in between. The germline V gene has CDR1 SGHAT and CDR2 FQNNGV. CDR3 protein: CASSLDRATGELFF. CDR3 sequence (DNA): TGTGCCAGCAGCTTAGACCGAGCGACCGGGGAGCTGTTTTTT. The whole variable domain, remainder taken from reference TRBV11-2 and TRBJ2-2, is EAGVAQSPRYKIIEKRQSVAFWCNPISGHATLYWYQQILGQGPKLLIQFQNNGVVDDSQLPKDRFSAERLKGVDSTLKIQPAKLEDSAVYLCASSLDRATGELFFGEGSRLTVL.

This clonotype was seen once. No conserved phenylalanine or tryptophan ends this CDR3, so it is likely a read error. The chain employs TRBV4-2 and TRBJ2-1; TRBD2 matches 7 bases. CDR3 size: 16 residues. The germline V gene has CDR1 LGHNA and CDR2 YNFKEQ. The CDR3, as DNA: TGTGCCGGCAGCCAAGATCGCGGGGGCTCCTACAATGAGCAGTTCTTA. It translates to CAGSQDRGGSYNEQFL.

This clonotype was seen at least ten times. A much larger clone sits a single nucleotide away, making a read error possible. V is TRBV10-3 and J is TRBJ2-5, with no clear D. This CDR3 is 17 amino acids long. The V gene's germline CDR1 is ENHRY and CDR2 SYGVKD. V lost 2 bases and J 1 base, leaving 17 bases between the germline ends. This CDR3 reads CAISEIVGKGAQETQYF. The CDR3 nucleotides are TGTGCCATCAGTGAGATTGTAGGCAAGGGTGCCCAAGAGACCCAGTACTTC.

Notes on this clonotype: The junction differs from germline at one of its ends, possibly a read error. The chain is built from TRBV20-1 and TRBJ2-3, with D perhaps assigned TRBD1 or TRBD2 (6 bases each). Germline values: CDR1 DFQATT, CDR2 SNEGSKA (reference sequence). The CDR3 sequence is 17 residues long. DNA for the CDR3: TGCAGTGTCACGTGGTTATCACAGGGACTTAGCACAGATACGAAGTATTTT. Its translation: CSVTWLSQGLSTDTKYF.